This TCR beta chain was identified during a study of shared clonotypes between healthy human individuals. Whole-study context: Samples came from two female and a few male donors aged 18 to 49. A donor's plate count was three for CD4 naive and three for CD4 memory; CD8 naive had two and CD8 memory one.

In the original processing: There were no quality scores in the junction-only immunoSEQ sequences, so filtering differed. Using immunoSEQ multiplex PCR, the repertoire was profiled, and TCRdb retains in-frame clones only, with some absent. The V and J calls and clone size are taken from that table; D and trimming were inferred from the DNA. The sample has some 1,100,000 clones; about four fifths are singletons. This clone was detected once. The V gene lost 1 base and the J gene lost 4 bases, with 7 bases spanning the gap. This CDR3 is built from 13 residues. Germline values: CDR1 KGHSH, CDR2 LQKENI. Sequences were obtained from memory CD4+ T cells from PBMCs. Subset in this sample: CD45RA-negative fraction. The sequence derives from a man between 18 and 35 years old in good health. Some clones in this sample may be carry-over from other donors' samples. The gene calls are TRBV18 and TRBJ2-5, with D hard to call. Here the CDR3 reads CASSPLSGETQYF. For the CDR3, the DNA is TGTGCCAGCTCACCACTCAGTGGAGAGACCCAGTACTTC.